The 27 T cell receptor beta chains given below trace back to one sample, sequenced in a study of T-cell memory formation after mild COVID-19 (dated by TCRdb to about 2021). Libraries came from 5' RACE. Data came from an Illumina NovaSeq 6000. TCRdb reprocessing: public reads trimmed at Q25 with fastp, clones called with MiXCR, in-frame beta chains kept. Every CDR3 protein is listed once, alongside the most common genes and DNA of its rows. A total of more than 250,000 distinct CDR3 sequences appear in this sample, about a sixth of them only once. The ten largest clones take up 22% of the sample. Sequencing was performed on PBMCs or a T cell subset sorted from them (not recorded which). These receptor sequences come from a man aged 18 to 30 who had mild COVID-19 (a few samples of this study predate the infection). The sample titles of this study are shuffled in the database, so cell type and time point are left out; the donor was told from shared clones.

The V call is TRBV20-1, the J call TRBJ2-1, with TRBD1 matching over 7 bases. The J segment lost 4 bases and the V segment lost 0 bases, leaving 12 bases of the junction unmatched. This CDR3 has 17 amino acids. CDR1 and CDR2 (germline): DFQATT, SNEGSKA (reference sequence). CDR3 residues: CSARELRNRGRYNEQFF. As DNA, the CDR3 is TGCAGTGCTAGAGAACTTAGAAACAGGGGCAGGTACAATGAGCAGTTCTTC.

The chain joins TRBV2 to TRBJ1-6; the D is unclear. CDR3 size: 14 residues. The germline V gene has CDR1 SNHLY and CDR2 FYNNEI. The V and J ends lost 6 bases and 8 bases respectively, with 14 bases between them. The CDR3 DNA sequence: TGTGCCAGCAGGATGGGGAGATACTATTCACCCCTCCACTTT. As protein: CASRMGRYYSPLHF.

The sample holds a few counts of this clonotype. The rearrangement uses TRBV20-1 and TRBJ2-4; D may be TRBD1 (5 bases). The CDR3 has 14 residues. Deletions cut 3 bases from V and 0 bases from J, with 9 bases between. The germline gives CDR1 DFQATT, CDR2 SNEGSKA (reference sequence). DNA for the CDR3: TGCAGTGCTAGGTCAGGGTTAGCCAAAAACATTCAGTACTTC. Encoded protein: CSARSGLAKNIQYF.

This clonotype was seen ten or more times. The chain recombines TRBV28 with TRBJ2-6, with D tentatively TRBD2 (5 bases). CDR1 is MDHEN, CDR2 SYDVKM, per germline. V lost 10 bases and J 0 bases, leaving 13 bases between the germline ends. The CDR3 sequence is 15 residues long. The CDR3 DNA follows: TGTGCCACCTCTGGACGGGACTCTGGGGCCAACGTCCTGACTTTC. It yields the protein CATSGRDSGANVLTF. Complete variable domain (other parts from reference TRBV28 and TRBJ2-6): DVKVTQSSRYLVKRTGEKVFLECVQDMDHENMFWYRQDPGLGLRLIYFSYDVKMKEKGDIPEGYSVSREKKERFSLILESASTNQTSMYLCATSGRDSGANVLTFGAGSRLTVL.

In this sample, this clonotype turned up a few times. The chain carries TRBV18 and TRBJ1-2; no reliable D call. Between the trimmed V and J ends, which lost 3 bases and 7 bases, there was a span of 12 bases. This CDR3 contains 13 residues. The germline CDR1 and CDR2 sequences are KGHSH and LQKENI. Here the CDR3 DNA reads TGTGCCAGCTCACCCCCGAACGAGGTTGGCTACACCTTC. This codes for CASSPPNEVGYTF.

This sequence joins TRBV7-2 and TRBJ1-2; TRBD1 matches 12 bases. Trimming removed 2 bases from V and 7 bases from J; junction bases left unmatched: 5. The CDR3 has 15 residues. Germline CDR1 reads SGHTA; CDR2 reads FQGNSA. CDR3: CASSLPGQGARGYTF. The CDR3 DNA reads TGTGCCAGCAGCTTACCGGGACAGGGGGCCCGTGGCTACACCTTC.

This clonotype was detected only a few times. The chain joins TRBV5-4 to TRBJ2-2, with 9 bases identical to TRBD1. The CDR3 is made up of 17 amino acids. V lost 4 bases, J lost 1 base, and 8 bases stayed unmatched. Germline V CDR1 and CDR2: SGHNT, YYREEE (reference sequence). CDR3 amino acids: CASSPGQGPLNTGELFF. The CDR3 DNA reads as TGTGCCAGCAGCCCAGGACAGGGGCCATTGAACACCGGGGAGCTGTTTTTT.

The table lists this clonotype with a few counts. The chain is built from TRBV7-9 and TRBJ2-5; no reliable D call. The length of the CDR3 is 14 residues. Trimming took off 5 bases at V and 4 bases at J, with 14 bases between the two ends. Looked up from germline, CDR1 is SEHNR and CDR2 is FQNEAQ (reference sequence). The CDR3 sequence is CASSPNFRGETQYF. In DNA, the CDR3 is TGTGCCAGCAGCCCCAATTTTAGAGGAGAGACCCAGTACTTC.

This sequence joins TRBV7-3 and TRBJ2-1; 9 bases line up with TRBD1. V was clipped by 4 bases and J by 2 bases; unmatched bases: 6. Germline CDR1 SGHTA, CDR2 FQGTGA. This CDR3 comprises 16 residues. As DNA, the CDR3 is TGTGCCAGCAGCTCCCAACAGGGGGCCCCCTACAATGAGCAGTTCTTC. This sequence encodes CASSSQQGAPYNEQFF.

The chain couples TRBV6-4 to TRBJ2-7, with 9 bases identical to TRBD1. J gave up 3 bases and V 9 bases, and 6 bases lay outside the gene matches. Germline lookup yields CDR1 MRHNA and CDR2 SNTAGT. This CDR3 comprises 13 residues. CDR3 protein: CARGTGPRYEQYV. For the CDR3, the DNA is TGTGCCAGGGGGACAGGGCCCCGCTACGAGCAGTACGTC.

There are many counts of this clonotype. The chain recombines TRBV12-3 or TRBV12-4 with TRBJ2-2; D not certain. The CDR3 totals 12 residues. V lost 3 bases and J lost 9, with 8 bases in between. CDR3 bases: TGTGCCAGCAGTTTTTCGGGTTGGGAGCTGTTTTTT. The encoded protein is CASSFSGWELFF.

This clonotype has only a few counts. The chain combines TRBV20-1 with TRBJ1-2; TRBD1 might be the D (5 bases). Per germline, CDR1 DFQATT and CDR2 SNEGSKA (reference sequence). Trimming took off 4 bases at V and 8 bases at J, with 14 bases between the two ends. There are 12 residues in the CDR3. CDR3 protein: CSAIRGPSGYTF. CDR3 sequence (DNA): TGCAGTGCTATTCGGGGACCCAGCGGCTACACCTTC.

The rearrangement links TRBV7-9 to TRBJ2-2, with 8 bases identical to TRBD1. This CDR3 contains 12 residues. Germline V lookup: CDR1 SEHNR, CDR2 FQNEAQ (reference sequence). CDR3: CAIGTGAGELFF. CDR3 sequence (DNA): TGTGCGATCGGGACAGGCGCCGGGGAGCTGTTTTTT.

The CDR3 sequence: CATRRSGGGYNEQFF. CDR3 in DNA: TGTGCCACCAGAAGAAGCGGGGGCGGTTACAATGAGCAGTTCTTC. The chain is built from TRBV24-1 and TRBJ2-1; 8 bases are a match to TRBD2. CDR3 length: 15 amino acids. V lost 7 bases, J lost 4 bases, and 8 bases stayed unmatched. The germline V gene encodes CDR1 KGHDR and CDR2 SFDVKD.

J is TRBJ2-4 and V is TRBV7-9, with unresolved D. Trimming took 5 bases from V and 0 from J, leaving 14 bases between them. The germline CDR1 and CDR2 sequences are SEHNR and FQNEAQ (reference sequence). The CDR3 is made up of 16 amino acids. DNA for the CDR3: TGTGCCAGCAGCCTGTTAGGGCCGCTAGCCAAAAACATTCAGTACTTC. Residues: CASSLLGPLAKNIQYF.

CDR3 nucleotide sequence: TGTGCCAGCAGCTTAGGGGGGACAGGGCCCAGCGATACGCAGTATTTT. This gives the protein CASSLGGTGPSDTQYF. The chain recombines TRBV11-2 with TRBJ2-3, with 9 bases lining up with TRBD1. The CDR3 loop spans 16 amino acids. The germline V gene encodes CDR1 SGHAT and CDR2 FQNNGV. V was pared by 1 base and J by 6 bases, with 8 bases of the junction left unmatched.

This chain connects TRBV12-3 or TRBV12-4 to TRBJ1-1, with 10 nucleotides matching TRBD1. The CDR3 has 13 amino acids. J gave up 5 bases and V 6 bases, and 3 bases lay outside the gene matches. CDR3 residues: CASRGQGFTEAFF. DNA for the CDR3: TGTGCCAGCAGGGGACAGGGGTTTACTGAAGCTTTCTTT.

This clonotype has a handful of counts. The V gene is TRBV7-7, the J gene TRBJ2-3; D not certain. The CDR3 runs 14 residues. Per the germline V gene, CDR1 is SSHAT and CDR2 is FNYEAQ (reference sequence). V gave up 1 base and J gave up 4 bases, with 9 bases separating them. The CDR3 is CASSLGLGSDTQYF. The CDR3 DNA reads TGTGCCAGCAGCTTAGGTTTAGGGTCAGATACGCAGTATTTT.

The table lists this clonotype with a few counts. The chain is built from TRBV7-9 and TRBJ1-2; 8 positions agree with TRBD1. The trim removed 5 bases at V and 7 bases at J, leaving 9 bases unmatched. The CDR3 length is 14 residues. In germline, CDR1 is SEHNR, CDR2 FQNEAQ (reference sequence). This CDR3 reads CASSADQGAVGYTF. CDR3 nucleotides: TGTGCCAGCAGCGCCGATCAGGGGGCGGTTGGCTACACCTTC.

This clonotype was found many times. This chain links TRBV20-1 with TRBJ2-7; TRBD2 matches at 9 bases. The V segment lost 6 bases and the J segment 5 bases; nucleotides outside the gene matches: 11. Germline-derived CDR1 and CDR2 are DFQATT and SNEGSKA (reference sequence). The CDR3 sequence is 14 residues long. The CDR3 bases are TGCAGTGCCAAAGCGGGGGGAGGGGCCCACGAGCAGTACGTC. Encoded protein: CSAKAGGGAHEQYV.

The chain joins TRBV7-2 to TRBJ2-7; no definite D call. Trimming pared 3 bases from V and 3 bases from J, leaving 15 bases between. CDR3 length: 15 residues. Germline CDR1 and CDR2: SGHTA and FQGNSA. The CDR3 DNA follows: TGTGCCAGCAGCTTTTGGTTGGGGTCCCTCTACGAGCAGTACTTC. This gives the protein CASSFWLGSLYEQYF.

This clonotype was seen a few times. The rearrangement joins TRBV12-3 or TRBV12-4 to TRBJ2-7; D is possibly TRBD1 (6 bases). V lost 6 bases, J lost 2 bases, and 14 bases lay in between. The CDR3 consists of 14 residues. For the CDR3, the DNA is TGTGCCAGCAGCCCCACAGGGAACGCCTACGAGCAGTACTTC. Amino acids: CASSPTGNAYEQYF.

This clonotype has just a few counts. The rearrangement uses TRBV4-2 and TRBJ1-1; D may be TRBD1 (6 bases). The V gene's germline CDR1 is LGHNA and CDR2 YNFKEQ. This CDR3 has 16 residues. V dropped 0 bases and J dropped 1 base, with 12 bases sitting between them. Here the CDR3 reads CASSQDRQGKNTEAFF. DNA for the CDR3: TGTGCCAGCAGCCAAGACAGGCAGGGGAAGAACACTGAAGCTTTCTTT.

V and J are TRBV7-9 and TRBJ1-1; the D gene is possibly TRBD1 (5 bases). The CDR3 length is 13 residues. The V gene's germline CDR1 is SEHNR and CDR2 FQNEAQ (reference sequence). Trimming removed 8 bases at V and 1 base at J, with 11 bases between. CDR3 coding DNA: TGTGCCAGCTCCAGGGTGGCGAACACTGAAGCTTTCTTT. Its protein is CASSRVANTEAFF. The whole variable domain, remainder taken from reference TRBV7-9 and TRBJ1-1, is DTGVSQNPRHKITKRGQNVTFRCDPISEHNRLYWYRQTLGQGPEFLTYFQNEAQLEKSRLLSDRFSAERPKGSFSTLEIQRTEQGDSAMYLCASSRVANTEAFFGQGTRLTVV.

This chain uses TRBV25-1 with TRBJ1-1, with 7 bases aligning to TRBD1. The CDR3 has 14 residues. The V segment lost 5 bases and the J segment 2 bases; nucleotides outside the gene matches: 5. Germline assignment: CDR1 MGHDK and CDR2 SYGVNS. The CDR3 region is CASSWGQSNTEAFF. The CDR3 DNA is TGTGCCAGCAGTTGGGGACAGTCAAACACTGAAGCTTTCTTT.

V gene TRBV12-5 combines with J gene TRBJ1-1; tentative D call: TRBD1 (5 bases). Trimming cost V 1 base and J 3 bases, with 12 bases left between them. There are 15 residues in the CDR3. In germline, CDR1 is LGHNT, CDR2 FRNRAP. CDR3 sequence: CASGLARVADTEAFF. CDR3 DNA sequence: TGTGCTAGTGGTTTGGCCAGGGTAGCGGACACTGAAGCTTTCTTT.

The chain is built from TRBV29-1 and TRBJ2-7, with 8 positions matching TRBD1. J lost 5 bases, V lost 7 bases, and 4 bases had no gene match. CDR3 length: 11 amino acids. Germline loops: CDR1 SQVTM, CDR2 ANQGSEA. In DNA form, the CDR3 reads TGCAGCGCTGTGACAGGGGACGAGCAGTACGTC. Protein product: CSAVTGDEQYV.